This entry features one TCR beta chain sequence. No antigen is known for it. The CDR3 is made up of 15 amino acids. Trimming removed 5 bases from V and 4 bases from J; junction bases left unmatched: 4. In germline, CDR1 is MDHEN, CDR2 SYDVKM. As it was prepared, the TCRbeta library received unique molecular identifiers. TCRdb reprocessed the PCR reads with MiXCR, giving one entry per CDR3 protein. Of more than 300,000 distinct CDR3 sequences detected, under 20% appear once; the ten largest clones hold roughly 40%. This entry is derived from a study of T-cell reconstitution after alpha-beta-depleted transplantation in children. Findings and caveats of the study: Several hundred expanded graft clones reportedly gave rise to the alpha-beta T cells present about two months after transplant. Surviving recipient cells, namely T cells and thymic progenitors, were the source of high day-60 TCRbeta diversity in some patients. The main origin of T-cell counts and diversity one year after transplant was newly produced T cells.

This specimen consisted of PBMCs, mostly from graft donor cells, obtained 360 days after TCRalphabeta/CD19-depleted stem cell transplant. The gene calls are TRBV28 and TRBJ2-6; 8 bases match TRBD1. This clonotype was obtained from a male patient aged 2 to 9 who had a stem cell transplant for acute lymphoblastic leukemia, so the T cells may come from the graft donor. CDR3 region: CASSPGGVGANVLTF. In DNA form, the CDR3 reads TGTGCCAGCAGTCCAGGGGGCGTAGGGGCCAACGTCCTGACTTTC.